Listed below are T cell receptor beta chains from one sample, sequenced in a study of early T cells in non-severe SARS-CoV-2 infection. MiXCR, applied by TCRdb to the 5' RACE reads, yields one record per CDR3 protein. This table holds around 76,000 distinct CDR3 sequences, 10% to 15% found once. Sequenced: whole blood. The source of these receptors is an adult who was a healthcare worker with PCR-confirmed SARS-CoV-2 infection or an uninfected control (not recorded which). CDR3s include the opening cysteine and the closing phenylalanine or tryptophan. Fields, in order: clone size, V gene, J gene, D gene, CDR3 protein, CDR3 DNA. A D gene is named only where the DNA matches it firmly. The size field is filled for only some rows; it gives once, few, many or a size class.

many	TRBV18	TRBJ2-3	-	CASSQAGLSDTQYF	TGTGCCAGCTCACAGGCGGGTCTATCAGATACGCAGTATTTT
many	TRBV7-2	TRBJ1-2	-	CASSSSGGRGYGYTF	TGTGCCAGCAGCTCGTCGGGGGGCCGAGGCTATGGCTACACCTTC
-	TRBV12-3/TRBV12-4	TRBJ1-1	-	CASSLALGHEAFF	TGTGCCAGCAGTTTAGCGCTGGGGCATGAAGCTTTCTTT
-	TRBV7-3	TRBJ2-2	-	CASSLTPGSTGELFF	TGTGCCAGCAGCCTTACCCCCGGGAGCACCGGGGAGCTGTTTTTT
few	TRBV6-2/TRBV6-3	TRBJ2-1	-	CASSYGPEQFF	TGTGCCAGCAGTTACGGTCCTGAGCAGTTCTTC
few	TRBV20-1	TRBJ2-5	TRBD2	CSARPAGTSGRKETQYF	TGCAGTGCTAGGCCAGCCGGGACTAGCGGGAGGAAGGAGACCCAGTACTTC
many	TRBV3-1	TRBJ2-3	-	CASSPQTADTQYF	TGTGCCAGCAGCCCCCAGACAGCAGATACGCAGTATTTT
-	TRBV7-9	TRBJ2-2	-	CASSLDTGELFF	TGTGCCAGCAGCCTCGACACCGGGGAGCTGTTTTTT
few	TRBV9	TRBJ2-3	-	CASSVTTLGTDTQYF	TGTGCCAGCAGCGTAACCACCCTGGGCACAGATACGCAGTATTTT
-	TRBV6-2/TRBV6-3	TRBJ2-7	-	CASSYPLAPYF	TGTGCCAGCAGTTACCCGCTGGCACCGTACTTC
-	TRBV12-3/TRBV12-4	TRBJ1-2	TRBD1	CASSLGDREYDGYTF	TGTGCCAGCAGTTTAGGGGACAGGGAATACGATGGCTACACCTTC
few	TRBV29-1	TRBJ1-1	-	CSVERHPGTNTEAFF	TGCAGCGTTGAAAGACACCCGGGGACGAACACTGAAGCTTTCTTT
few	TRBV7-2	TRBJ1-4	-	CASSLGRAVEKLFF	TGTGCCAGCAGCTTAGGCAGGGCGGTTGAAAAACTGTTTTTT
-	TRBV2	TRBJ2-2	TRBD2	CASSEAKGLAFRGELFF	TGTGCCAGCAGTGAAGCGAAAGGACTAGCCTTCCGCGGGGAGCTGTTTTTT
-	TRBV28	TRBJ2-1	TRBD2	CASSLYAREGDEQFF	TGTGCCAGCAGTTTATATGCCAGGGAGGGTGATGAGCAGTTCTTC
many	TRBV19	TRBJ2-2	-	CASRKANTGELFF	TGTGCCAGCCGAAAAGCTAACACCGGGGAGCTGTTTTTT